Included here is one T cell receptor (beta chain) sequence, with context. The antigen remains unidentified. This entry comes from a study of identifying expanded T cells in peripheral blood. The germline V gene encodes CDR1 SGHDT and CDR2 YYEEEE. The CDR3 extends over 14 amino acids. Trimming took off 0 bases at V and 2 bases at J, with 6 bases between the two ends. Generated by immunoSEQ multiplex PCR, the TCRdb table keeps only in-frame clones and is missing some. This sample has some 77,000 clones; 88% occur once, and the top ten carry roughly 19%. No infections or other immune events were documented during collection. The study, taken as a whole, reports: Differentially abundant clones: around 1.2 between replicates, about 15 at around 2 weeks, more than 18 at four.

The chain has TRBV5-6 and TRBJ1-5; D is undetermined. The receptor was derived from a person between 18 and 70 years old in good health. The source material was blood. The CDR3 region has the DNA TGTGCCAGCAGCTTGGGGAACGGCAATCAGCCCCAGCATTTT. It codes for CASSLGNGNQPQHF.